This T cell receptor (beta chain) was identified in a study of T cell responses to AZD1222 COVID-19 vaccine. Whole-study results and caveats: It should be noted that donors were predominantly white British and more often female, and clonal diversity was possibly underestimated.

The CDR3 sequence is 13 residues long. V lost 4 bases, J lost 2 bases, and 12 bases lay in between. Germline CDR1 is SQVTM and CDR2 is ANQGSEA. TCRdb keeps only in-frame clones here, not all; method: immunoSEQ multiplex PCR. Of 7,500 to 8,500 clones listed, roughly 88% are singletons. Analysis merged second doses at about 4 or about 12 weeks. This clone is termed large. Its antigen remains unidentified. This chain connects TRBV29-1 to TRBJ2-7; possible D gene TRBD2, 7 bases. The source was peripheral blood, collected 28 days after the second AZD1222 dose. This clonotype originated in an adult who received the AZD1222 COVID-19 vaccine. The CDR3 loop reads CSVVGGRTYEQYF. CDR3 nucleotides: TGCAGCGTTGTGGGGGGGCGAACCTACGAGCAGTACTTC.